This T cell receptor (beta chain) was captured in a study of blood T cell repertoires in COVID-19. Study as a whole: There were acute and convalescent COVID-19 samples, and they came from the United States, Italy and Spain.

This CDR3 has 15 amino acids. V was clipped by 0 bases and J by 8 bases; unmatched bases: 3. The germline V gene encodes CDR1 SGHRS and CDR2 YFSETQ. Sequencing used immunoSEQ multiplex PCR; TCRdb keeps in-frame clones, though not all of them. This sample has a few hundred thousand clones; about 88% occur once, and the top ten carry about 2.9%. The chain uses TRBV5-1 and TRBJ2-1; TRBD2 matches at 12 bases. Sequencing input: peripheral blood. This TCR derives from a human donor in a cohort sampled during active COVID-19. CDR3: CASSLALAGGDEQFF. The CDR3 DNA reads as TGCGCCAGCAGCTTGGCCCTAGCGGGAGGGGATGAGCAGTTCTTC.